The TCR beta chain described here comes from a study of shared clonotypes between healthy human individuals. About the research overall: Used for every donor were three CD4 naive, three CD4 memory, two CD8 naive and one CD8 memory plate.

It was 150 to 200 ng DNA, around 32,000 T cell genomes, that sorted-subset replicate PCRs used. In the authors' methods: With immunoSEQ giving junction-only sequences and no quality scores, filtering differed. Using immunoSEQ multiplex PCR, the repertoire was profiled, and TCRdb retains in-frame clones only, with some absent. The V and J calls and the clone size are those of that table, but D and trimming were determined from the DNA. The sample consists of just over 2,000,000 clones, about 95% of them appearing once. The germline V gene has CDR1 SNHLY and CDR2 FYNNEI. The V gene lost 4 bases and the J gene lost 0 bases, with 16 bases spanning the gap. This CDR3 has 16 amino acids. Naive CD8 cells lacked CD45RO, underwent positive selection for CCR7 and left out terminally differentiated effector memory CD45RA+ cells.

The sequence derives from a man aged 18 to 30 in good health. The genes are TRBV2 and TRBJ2-7; D may be TRBD2 (6 bases). Specimen: naive CD8+ T cells sorted from blood. The CDR3 is CASSVWGVGNSYEQYF. The DNA for the CDR3 is TGTGCCAGCAGTGTCTGGGGGGTGGGGAACTCCTACGAGCAGTACTTC.